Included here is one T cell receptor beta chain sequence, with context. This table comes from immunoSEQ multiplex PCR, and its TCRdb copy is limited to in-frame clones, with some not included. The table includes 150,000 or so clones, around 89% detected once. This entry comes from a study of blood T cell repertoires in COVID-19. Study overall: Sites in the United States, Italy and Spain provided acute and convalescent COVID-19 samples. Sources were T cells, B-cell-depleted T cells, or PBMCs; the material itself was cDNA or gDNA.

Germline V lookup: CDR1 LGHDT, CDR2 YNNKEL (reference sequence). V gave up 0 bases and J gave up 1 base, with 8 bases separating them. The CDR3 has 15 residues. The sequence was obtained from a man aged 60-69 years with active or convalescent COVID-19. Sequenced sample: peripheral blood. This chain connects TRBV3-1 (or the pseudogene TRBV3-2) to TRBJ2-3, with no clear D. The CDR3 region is CASSQESTGTDTQYF. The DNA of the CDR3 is TGTGCCAGCAGCCAAGAGTCAACTGGCACAGATACGCAGTATTTT.